Below, one TCR beta chain is given with its context. Its antigen is currently unknown. For TCRbeta, the library was prepared with unique molecular identifiers. Each CDR3 protein is one row after TCRdb ran MiXCR on the PCR reads. The table has about 580,000 distinct CDR3 sequences, under 25% seen once. This sample was taken from a study of T-cell reconstitution after alpha-beta-depleted transplantation in children. Study results and caveats: T cells produced anew were the main source of T-cell counts and diversity one year after transplant. Alpha-beta T cells present about two months after transplant were reported to originate from several hundred expanded graft clones.

The sequence derives from a boy in the first two years of life who had a stem cell transplant for acute myeloid leukemia, so the T cells may come from the graft donor. Material: PBMCs, mostly from graft donor cells, obtained 360 days after TCRalphabeta/CD19-depleted stem cell transplant.

The CDR3 nucleotides are TGCGCCAGCAAAGGGGGGACAGGGAATAACTATGGCTACACCTTC. It specifies CASKGGTGNNYGYTF. The chain employs TRBV4-3 and TRBJ1-2, with 9 bases aligning to TRBD1. Looked up from germline, CDR1 is LGHNA and CDR2 is YSLEER. The V segment lost 7 bases and the J segment 1 base; nucleotides outside the gene matches: 7. This CDR3 is built from 15 residues.